This T cell receptor beta chain was obtained from a study of human T cells and chemical hapten exposure. Study information: Patches that contained 0.01% DPC were applied to the upper back and read at 6 days.

General study points: With DPC sensitization, TCRs exceeding 1 in 1000 frequency showed no change. Expanded TCRs showed more large CDR3 clusters than pre-sensitization or healthy control sets.

This clonotype was seen many times. What it binds is unknown. MiXCR was run by TCRdb on the RACE reads, yielding one entry per CDR3 protein. This table has 85,000 to 100,000 distinct CDR3 sequences, 11% appearing once. Time point: pre-sensitization, week 0. Treatment described: therapeutic diphenylcyclopropenone sensitization with weekly scalp DPC. This material consisted of whole blood, taken in connection with sensitization to the hapten diphenylcyclopropenone (DPC). The TCR originated in a woman aged 55-70 years with alopecia areata. Some clones in this sample may be carry-over from other donors' samples.

Here the CDR3 reads CASSPMNGNTIYF. The DNA of the CDR3 is TGTGCCAGTAGCCCGATGAATGGAAACACCATATATTTT. The chain recombines TRBV19 with TRBJ1-3; D uncertain. V was cut by 6 bases and J by 3 bases, with 9 bases left in between. This CDR3 region has 13 residues. The germline gives CDR1 LNHDA, CDR2 SQIVND (reference sequence).